Listed here are 26 T cell receptor beta chains from one sample, sequenced in a study of PD-1 blockade in classical Hodgkin lymphoma. The repertoire was sequenced with immunoSEQ multiplex PCR; TCRdb's copy has only in-frame clones and lacks some. The sample records about 64,000 clones, about 90% being singletons. Noted time point: cycle 4 day 1 (C4D1), after five to seven weeks of nivolumab. Brentuximab vedotin exposure varied among the patients, all of whom had relapsed after autologous stem cell transplantation. The sequencing here drew on peripheral blood mononuclear cells (PBMCs), taken before the fourth cycle of nivolumab. The source is a human donor with classical Hodgkin lymphoma.

V usage is TRBV5-5 and J usage is TRBJ1-1; 8 bases agree with TRBD1. Germline V CDR1 and CDR2: SGHKS, YYEKEE (reference sequence). V lost 0 bases to trimming and J lost 9 bases; unmatched junction nucleotides: 7. This CDR3 comprises 14 residues. This CDR3 is CASSLGDGQGKAFF. CDR3 nucleotide sequence: TGTGCCAGCAGCTTGGGGGACGGACAGGGCAAAGCTTTCTTT.

The chain couples TRBV27 to TRBJ2-1; the match to TRBD1 covers 9 bases. Trimming removed 8 bases from V and 7 bases from J; junction bases left unmatched: 12. Germline loops: CDR1 MNHEY, CDR2 SMNVEV (reference sequence). The CDR3 loop spans 15 amino acids. CDR3 in amino acids: CASLILDRGGNEQFF. For the CDR3, the DNA is TGTGCCAGCCTTATTTTGGACAGGGGAGGGAATGAGCAGTTCTTC.

The chain couples TRBV11-3 to TRBJ1-1; no clear D. Trimming pared 7 bases from V and 7 bases from J, leaving 10 bases between. This CDR3 is built from 11 residues. Germline values: CDR1 SGHNT, CDR2 YENEEA. Here the CDR3 DNA reads TGTGCCAGCATCATAACGGGTGAAGCTTTCTTT. It yields the protein CASIITGEAFF.

V and J are TRBV28 and TRBJ2-7; 7 nucleotides agree with TRBD1. With 9 bases clipped from V and 0 bases from J, the junction kept 5 bases outside the gene matches. Germline CDR1 reads MDHEN; CDR2 reads SYDVKM. This CDR3 comprises 13 residues. The CDR3 loop is CASNRGTSYEQYF. CDR3 coding DNA: TGTGCCAGTAACAGGGGAACCTCCTACGAGCAGTACTTC. Full variable domain (rest looked up from reference TRBV28 and TRBJ2-7): DVKVTQSSRYLVKRTGEKVFLECVQDMDHENMFWYRQDPGLGLRLIYFSYDVKMKEKGDIPEGYSVSREKKERFSLILESASTNQTSMYLCASNRGTSYEQYFGPGTRLTVT.

This rearrangement joins TRBV9 to TRBJ1-3; a weak D match, TRBD1 (6 bases). The germline V gene encodes CDR1 SGDLS and CDR2 YYNGEE. The CDR3 runs to 15 residues. Trimming removed 3 bases at V and 7 bases at J, with 17 bases between. CDR3 nucleotides: TGTGCCAGCAGCGCCCAAGGGGGTCGGAGTAACACCATATATTTT. The encoded protein is CASSAQGGRSNTIYF.

This clone has just one count. The chain couples TRBV4-1 to TRBJ1-5; D is uncertain. V was cut by 2 bases and J by 1 base, with 12 bases left in between. CDR3 length: 16 residues. Germline-derived CDR1 and CDR2 are MGHRA and YSYEKL. The CDR3 loop reads CASSQTILASNQPQHF. Written as DNA, the CDR3 is TGCGCCAGCAGCCAAACGATATTAGCCAGCAATCAGCCCCAGCATTTT.

The chain is built from TRBV29-1 and TRBJ2-3; maybe TRBD1 (5 bases). In germline, CDR1 is SQVTM, CDR2 ANQGSEA. The CDR3 spans 14 residues. Trimming took 6 bases from V and 0 from J, leaving 13 bases between them. CDR3 region: CSVARVGSTDTQYF. The DNA of the CDR3 is TGCAGCGTGGCCAGGGTCGGGAGCACAGATACGCAGTATTTT.

V is TRBV7-2 and J is TRBJ2-7; 9 bases are a match to TRBD1. CDR1 is SGHTA, CDR2 FQGNSA, per germline. Germline trimming cut 5 bases from V and 4 bases from J; bases unmatched to any gene: 9. This CDR3 is built from 15 residues. This CDR3 reads CASSALTGGWYEQYF. The CDR3 region has the DNA TGTGCCAGCAGCGCCCTGACAGGGGGTTGGTACGAGCAGTACTTC.

This chain connects TRBV29-1 to TRBJ2-7; 9 bases are a match to TRBD1. Germline V gene sequence: CDR1 SQVTM, CDR2 ANQGSEA. This CDR3 has 12 residues. The V gene end was trimmed by 4 bases and the J gene end by 7 bases; junction bases not matched to a gene: 5. CDR3 coding DNA: TGCAGCGTTGCCGGGACAGGGCATGAGCAGTACTTC. It encodes CSVAGTGHEQYF.

The chain has TRBV11-2 and TRBJ1-1; D unclear. V was pared by 4 bases and J by 1 base, with 10 bases between. Germline loops: CDR1 SGHAT, CDR2 FQNNGV. This CDR3 comprises 14 residues. In DNA form, the CDR3 reads TGTGCCAGCAGCTCCGAATATACGAACACTGAAGCTTTCTTT. Encoded protein: CASSSEYTNTEAFF.

The chain uses TRBV7-8 and TRBJ1-3, with unresolved D. The germline V gene encodes CDR1 SGHVS and CDR2 FQNEAQ. This CDR3 contains 11 residues. V was clipped by 1 base and J by 8 bases, with 3 bases between them. CDR3 residues: CASSLVDTIYF. The CDR3 DNA sequence: TGTGCCAGCAGCTTAGTAGACACCATATATTTT.

The V call is TRBV19, the J call TRBJ2-7; tentative D call: TRBD2 (5 bases). The CDR3 totals 14 residues. Trimming removed 3 bases from V and 9 bases from J, with 18 bases in between. Germline lookup yields CDR1 LNHDA and CDR2 SQIVND (reference sequence). The CDR3 loop is CASSMGPLNRGQYF. The CDR3 DNA sequence: TGTGCCAGTAGTATGGGCCCCCTCAACCGGGGGCAGTACTTC.

This clone was seen a single time. The chain carries TRBV6-6 and TRBJ2-5; D is undetermined. Deletions cut 10 bases from V and 0 bases from J, with 9 bases between. Germline V gene lookup returns CDR1 MNHNY and CDR2 SVGAGI (reference sequence). The CDR3 runs 12 residues. The CDR3 sequence is CATARYQETQYF. The CDR3 DNA sequence: TGTGCCACCGCTCGGTACCAAGAGACCCAGTACTTC.

This chain connects TRBV5-5 to TRBJ1-1; D gene unclear. Between the trimmed V and J ends, which lost 3 bases and 1 base, there was a span of 13 bases. The CDR3 is made up of 15 amino acids. Germline lookup yields CDR1 SGHKS and CDR2 YYEKEE (reference sequence). The CDR3 bases are TGTGCCAGCAGCTCCCTTGGCGGGGAGAACACTGAAGCTTTCTTT. Protein product: CASSSLGGENTEAFF. The complete variable domain, with remaining parts taken from reference TRBV5-5 and TRBJ1-1, reads DAGVTQSPTHLIKTRGQQVTLRCSPISGHKSVSWYQQVLGQGPQFIFQYYEKEERGRGNFPDRFSARQFPNYSSELNVNALLLGDSALYLCASSSLGGENTEAFFGQGTRLTVV.

The CDR3 nucleotides read TGTGCCATCATGGCCGCGGACACCGGGGAGCTGTTTTTT. Amino acid sequence: CAIMAADTGELFF. V gene TRBV10-3 combines with J gene TRBJ2-2; D is uncertain. Germline V gene data show CDR1 as ENHRY and CDR2 as SYGVKD. This CDR3 contains 13 residues. V was pared by 7 bases and J by 3 bases, with 9 bases between.

There are a few counts of this clone. J is TRBJ1-1 and V is TRBV2, with D perhaps TRBD1 (5 bases). The CDR3 extends over 12 amino acids. CDR1 and CDR2 (germline): SNHLY, FYNNEI. The V end lost 5 bases, the J end lost 7 bases, and 11 bases lay between the germline ends. The CDR3: CASSWGRGEAFF. The CDR3 DNA sequence: TGTGCCAGCAGTTGGGGGAGGGGTGAAGCTTTCTTT.

V gene TRBV13 combines with J gene TRBJ2-3, with D perhaps TRBD1 or TRBD2 (5 bases each). The V gene lost 5 bases and the J gene lost 4 bases, with 16 bases spanning the gap. This CDR3 is 15 amino acids long. Germline CDR1 reads PRHDT; CDR2 reads FYEKMQ (reference sequence). In DNA form, the CDR3 reads TGTGCCAGCAGCCACCCGGGACGAGGGGCAGATACGCAGTATTTT. This encodes CASSHPGRGADTQYF.

The chain uses TRBV9 and TRBJ1-1; the D is unclear. The ends were cut back, 0 bases at V and 7 bases at J, with 10 bases in the middle. The length of the CDR3 is 13 residues. Germline V gives CDR1 SGDLS, CDR2 YYNGEE. The chain's CDR3 is CASSVGTGNEAFF. The CDR3 DNA follows: TGTGCCAGCAGCGTAGGGACGGGCAATGAAGCTTTCTTT.

V is TRBV2 and J is TRBJ2-7; the D is unclear. The V end was cut by 2 bases, the J end by 8 bases, with 10 bases between. Per the germline V gene, CDR1 is SNHLY and CDR2 is FYNNEI. The CDR3 has 12 amino acids. The CDR3 here is CASSEWKIQQYF. CDR3 DNA sequence: TGTGCCAGCAGTGAATGGAAAATCCAGCAGTACTTC.

This clone has a handful of counts. The chain recombines TRBV13 with TRBJ1-4; D might be TRBD1 (6 bases). Germline V CDR1 and CDR2: PRHDT, FYEKMQ (reference sequence). Trimming took 4 bases from V and 7 from J, leaving 19 bases between them. This CDR3 has 16 amino acids. The CDR3 region has the DNA TGTGCCAGCAGCTCCACCCGGCGAGAGGGGGGTGAAAAACTGTTTTTT. Protein: CASSSTRREGGEKLFF.

The chain uses TRBV7-9 and TRBJ2-3, with 7 bases matching TRBD1. Losses at the gene ends were 7 bases for V and 2 bases for J; bases not matched to a gene: 9. The CDR3 contains 15 residues. Germline V gives CDR1 SEHNR, CDR2 FQNEAQ (reference sequence). This chain's CDR3 is CASNLGDRDTDTQYF. CDR3 sequence (DNA): TGTGCCAGCAACCTAGGGGACAGAGACACAGATACGCAGTATTTT.

This chain links TRBV19 with TRBJ2-1; tentatively, D is TRBD2 (7 bases). V dropped 3 bases and J dropped 4 bases, with 16 bases sitting between them. The CDR3 totals 16 residues. CDR1 and CDR2 from the germline V gene are LNHDA and SQIVND (reference sequence). The DNA of the CDR3 is TGTGCCAGTAGTATGGGCGGCGGGGGCCCTTACAATGAGCAGTTCTTC. Translated, it gives CASSMGGGGPYNEQFF.

The V and J genes are TRBV5-1 and TRBJ1-1; TRBD1 aligns across 7 bases. The germline V gene has CDR1 SGHRS and CDR2 YFSETQ. This CDR3 contains 17 residues. V lost 4 bases, J lost 1 base, and 13 bases stayed unmatched. The CDR3 region is CASSPTPTGWKNTEAFF. DNA of the CDR3: TGCGCCAGCAGCCCAACCCCGACAGGGTGGAAGAACACTGAAGCTTTCTTT.

This sequence joins TRBV16 and TRBJ1-4, with TRBD1 identical over 7 bases. CDR1 and CDR2 (germline): KGHSY, FQNENV. Trimming at V came to 4 bases and at J to 8 bases, leaving 4 bases not matched to a gene. This CDR3 contains 13 residues. Here the CDR3 reads CASSPTGVEKLFF. CDR3 DNA: TGTGCCAGCAGCCCCACAGGGGTGGAAAAACTGTTTTTT.

V usage is TRBV6-5 and J usage is TRBJ1-3; no clear D gene. The germline V gene encodes CDR1 MNHEY and CDR2 SVGAGI. The V and J ends lost 3 bases and 0 bases respectively, with 6 bases between them. The CDR3 contains 14 residues. Written as DNA, the CDR3 is TGTGCCAGCAGTTATGTCGGCTCTGGAAACACCATATATTTT. Amino acid sequence: CASSYVGSGNTIYF.

The chain uses TRBV9 and TRBJ2-7; TRBD1 matches at 10 bases. The trim removed 4 bases at V and 2 bases at J, leaving 6 bases unmatched. CDR3 length equals 15 residues. CDR1 SGDLS and CDR2 YYNGEE come from the germline V gene. CDR3 sequence reads: CASSPRTGGTYEQYF. The CDR3 nucleotides read TGTGCCAGCAGCCCCCGGACAGGGGGGACCTACGAGCAGTACTTC. The entire variable domain, with the rest obtained from reference TRBV9 and TRBJ2-7, is as follows: DSGVTQTPKHLITATGQRVTLRCSPRSGDLSVYWYQQSLDQGLQFLIQYYNGEERAKGNILERFSAQQFPDLHSELNLSSLELGDSALYFCASSPRTGGTYEQYFGPGTRLTVT.